This T cell receptor (beta chain) stems from a study of blood T cell repertoires in COVID-19. Study at large: Sample material is recorded as cDNA or gDNA derived from T cells, B-cell-depleted T cells, or PBMCs.

Patients at the Seattle site were enrolled during active infection and followed longitudinally. As handled by the study authors: The authors estimated nucleated cell counts from reference gene primer amplification. Some clones are missing from TCRdb's copy, which holds only in-frame ones; the method was immunoSEQ multiplex PCR. Clone size and V and J calls were adopted from that table, with D and trimming inferred from the DNA. The sample carries 300,000 to 350,000 clones, around nine tenths recorded once. The sequence derives from a woman younger than 45 with COVID-19, enrolled during active disease. The specimen was peripheral blood.

The CDR3 nucleotides are TGTGCCACCAGTGATGCAACAGGGGCGGGGGAAAAACTGTTTTTT. Amino acids: CATSDATGAGEKLFF. This chain joins TRBV24-1 and TRBJ1-4; TRBD1 matches at 7 bases. Germline loops: CDR1 KGHDR, CDR2 SFDVKD. The CDR3 is 15 residues long. V was clipped by 3 bases and J by 8 bases; unmatched bases: 8.